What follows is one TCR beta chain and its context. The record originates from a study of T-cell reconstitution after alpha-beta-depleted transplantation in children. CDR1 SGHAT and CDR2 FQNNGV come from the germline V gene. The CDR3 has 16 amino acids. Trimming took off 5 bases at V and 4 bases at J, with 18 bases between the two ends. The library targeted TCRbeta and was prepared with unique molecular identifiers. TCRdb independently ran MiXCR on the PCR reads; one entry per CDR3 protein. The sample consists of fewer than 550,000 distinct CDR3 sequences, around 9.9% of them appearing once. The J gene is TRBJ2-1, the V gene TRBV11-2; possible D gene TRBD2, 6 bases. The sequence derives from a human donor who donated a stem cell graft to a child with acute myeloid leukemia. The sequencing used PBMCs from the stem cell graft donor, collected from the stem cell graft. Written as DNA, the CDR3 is TGTGCCAGCAGCCCATCATCTAGCGTTGGATACAATGAGCAGTTCTTC. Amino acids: CASSPSSSVGYNEQFF.